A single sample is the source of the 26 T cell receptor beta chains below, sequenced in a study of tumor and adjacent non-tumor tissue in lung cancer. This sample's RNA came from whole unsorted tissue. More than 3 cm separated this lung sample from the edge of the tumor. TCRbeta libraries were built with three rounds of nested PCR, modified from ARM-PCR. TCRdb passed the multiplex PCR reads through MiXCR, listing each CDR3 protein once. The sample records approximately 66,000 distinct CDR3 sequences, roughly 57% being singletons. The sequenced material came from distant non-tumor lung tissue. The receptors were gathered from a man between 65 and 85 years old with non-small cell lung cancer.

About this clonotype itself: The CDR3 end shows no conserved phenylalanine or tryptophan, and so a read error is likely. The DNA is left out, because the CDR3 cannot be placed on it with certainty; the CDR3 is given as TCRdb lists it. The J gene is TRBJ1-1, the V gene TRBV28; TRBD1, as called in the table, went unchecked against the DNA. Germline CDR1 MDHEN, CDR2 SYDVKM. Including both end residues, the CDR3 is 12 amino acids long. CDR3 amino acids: CVSSPPDRGALS.

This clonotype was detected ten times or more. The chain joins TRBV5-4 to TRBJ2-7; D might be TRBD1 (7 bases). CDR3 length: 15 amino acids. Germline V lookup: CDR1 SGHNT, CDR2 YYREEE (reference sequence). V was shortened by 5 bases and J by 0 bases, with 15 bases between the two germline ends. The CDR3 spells CASRDSRGASYEQYF. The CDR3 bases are TGTGCCAGCAGGGATTCCAGGGGGGCCTCCTACGAGCAGTACTTC.

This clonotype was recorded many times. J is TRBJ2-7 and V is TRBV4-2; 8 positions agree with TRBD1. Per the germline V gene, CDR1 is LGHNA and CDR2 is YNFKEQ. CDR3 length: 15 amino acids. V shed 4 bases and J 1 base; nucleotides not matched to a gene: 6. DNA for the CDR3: TGTGCCAGCAGCCGTGGACAGGGCACTTCCTACGAGCAGTACTTC. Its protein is CASSRGQGTSYEQYF.

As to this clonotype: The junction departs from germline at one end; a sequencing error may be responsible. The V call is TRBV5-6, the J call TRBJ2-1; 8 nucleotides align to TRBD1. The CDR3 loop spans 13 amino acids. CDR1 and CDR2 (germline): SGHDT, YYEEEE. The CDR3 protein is CASSQTGVFEQFF. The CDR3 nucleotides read TGCGCCAGCAGCCAGACAGGGGTTTTCGAGCAGTTCTTC.

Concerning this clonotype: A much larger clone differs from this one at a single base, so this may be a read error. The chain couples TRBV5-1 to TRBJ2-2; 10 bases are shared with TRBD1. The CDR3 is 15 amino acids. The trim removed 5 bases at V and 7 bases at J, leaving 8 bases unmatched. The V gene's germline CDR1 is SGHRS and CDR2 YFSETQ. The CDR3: CASRSGQGRIGELFF. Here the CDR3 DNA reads TGCGCCAGCAGGTCGGGACAGGGGAGGATCGGGGAGCTGTTTTTT.

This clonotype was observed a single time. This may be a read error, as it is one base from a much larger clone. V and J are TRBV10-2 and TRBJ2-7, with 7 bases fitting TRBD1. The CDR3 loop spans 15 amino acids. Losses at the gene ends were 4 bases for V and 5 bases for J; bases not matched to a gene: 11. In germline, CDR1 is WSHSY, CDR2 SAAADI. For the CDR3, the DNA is TGCGCCAGCAGTGCCCAAGACAGGGCGTGGGACGAGCAGTACTTC. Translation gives CASSAQDRAWDEQYF.

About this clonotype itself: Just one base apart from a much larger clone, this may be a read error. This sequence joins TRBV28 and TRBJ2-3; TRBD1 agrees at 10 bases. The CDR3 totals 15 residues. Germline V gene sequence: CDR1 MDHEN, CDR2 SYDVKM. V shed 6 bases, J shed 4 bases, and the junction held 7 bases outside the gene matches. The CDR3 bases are TGTGCCAGCAGCCGAAGGGACAGGGGTGCAGATACGCAGTATTTT. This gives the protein CASSRRDRGADTQYF.

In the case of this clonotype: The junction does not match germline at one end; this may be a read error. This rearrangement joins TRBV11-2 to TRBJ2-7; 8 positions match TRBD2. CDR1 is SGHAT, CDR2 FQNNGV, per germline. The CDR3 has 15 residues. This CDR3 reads CASDALSGGLYELYF. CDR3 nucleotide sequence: TGTGCCAGCGATGCTCTCAGCGGGGGCCTCTACGAGCTGTACTTC.

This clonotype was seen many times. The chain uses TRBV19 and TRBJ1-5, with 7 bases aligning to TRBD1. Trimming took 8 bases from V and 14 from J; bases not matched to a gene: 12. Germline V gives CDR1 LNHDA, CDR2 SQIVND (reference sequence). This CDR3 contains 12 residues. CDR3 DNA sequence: TGTGCCAGTTCATCTACCGGGACAGATGAGCATTTT. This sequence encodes CASSSTGTDEHF.

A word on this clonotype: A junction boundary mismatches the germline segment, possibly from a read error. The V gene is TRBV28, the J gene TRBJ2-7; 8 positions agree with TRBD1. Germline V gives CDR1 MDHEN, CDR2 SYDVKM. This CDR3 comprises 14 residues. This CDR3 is CTSRLARGLGEQYF. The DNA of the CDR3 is TGTACCAGCAGACTTGCCAGGGGGCTAGGAGAGCAGTACTTC.

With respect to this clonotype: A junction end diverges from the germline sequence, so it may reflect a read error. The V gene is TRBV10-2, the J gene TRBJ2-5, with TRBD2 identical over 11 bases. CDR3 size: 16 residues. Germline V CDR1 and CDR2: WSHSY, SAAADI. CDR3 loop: CASSEFSGRVKETRYF. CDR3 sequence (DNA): TGCGCCAGCAGTGAGTTTAGCGGGAGGGTGAAAGAGACCCGGTACTTC.

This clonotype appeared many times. The CDR3 loop is CAIRGTSTDTQYF. In DNA form, the CDR3 reads TGTGCCATCAGAGGCACCAGCACAGATACGCAGTATTTT. V and J are TRBV10-3 and TRBJ2-3; D is unresolved. Germline assignment: CDR1 ENHRY and CDR2 SYGVKD. This CDR3 contains 13 residues. V was clipped by 6 bases and J by 0 bases, with 7 bases between them.

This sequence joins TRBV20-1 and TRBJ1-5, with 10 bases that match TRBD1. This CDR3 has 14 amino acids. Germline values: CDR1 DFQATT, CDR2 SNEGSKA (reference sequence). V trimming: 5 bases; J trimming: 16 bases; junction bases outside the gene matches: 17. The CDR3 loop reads CSAGQGVGFSDQHF. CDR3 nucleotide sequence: TGCAGTGCTGGACAGGGGGTGGGGTTTTCGGACCAACATTTT.

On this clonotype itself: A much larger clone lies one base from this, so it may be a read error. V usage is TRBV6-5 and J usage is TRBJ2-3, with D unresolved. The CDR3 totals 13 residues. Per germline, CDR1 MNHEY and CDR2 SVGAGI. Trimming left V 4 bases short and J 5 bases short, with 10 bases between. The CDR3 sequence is CASSLVLVDTQYF. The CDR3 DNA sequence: TGTGCCAGCAGTTTGGTCCTGGTAGATACGCAGTATTTT.

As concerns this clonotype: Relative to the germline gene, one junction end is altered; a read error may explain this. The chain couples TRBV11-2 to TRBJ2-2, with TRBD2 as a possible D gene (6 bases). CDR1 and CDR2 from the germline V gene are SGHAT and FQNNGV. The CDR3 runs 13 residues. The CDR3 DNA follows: TGTGCCAACAGTCCACGGGGGACCGGGGAGCTGTCTTTT. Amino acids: CANSPRGTGELSF.

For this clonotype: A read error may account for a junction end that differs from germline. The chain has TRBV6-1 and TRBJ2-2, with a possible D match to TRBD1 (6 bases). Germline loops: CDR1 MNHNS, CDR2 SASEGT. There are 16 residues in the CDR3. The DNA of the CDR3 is TGTGCCATCAGTGATCCACAGGGTTCGGACACCGGGGAGCTGTTCTTT. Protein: CAISDPQGSDTGELFF.

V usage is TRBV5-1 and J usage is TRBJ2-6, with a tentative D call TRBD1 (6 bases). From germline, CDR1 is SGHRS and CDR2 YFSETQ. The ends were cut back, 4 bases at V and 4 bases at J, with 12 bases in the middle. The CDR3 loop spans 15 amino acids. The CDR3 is CASSMRTAGANVLTF. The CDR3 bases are TGCGCCAGCAGCATGCGGACAGCGGGGGCCAACGTCCTGACTTTC.

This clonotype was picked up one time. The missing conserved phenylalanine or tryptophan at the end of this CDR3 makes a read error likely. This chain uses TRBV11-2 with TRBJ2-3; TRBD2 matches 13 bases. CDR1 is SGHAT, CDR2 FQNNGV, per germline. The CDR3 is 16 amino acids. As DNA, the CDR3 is TGTGCAAGCAGCTCTGGGGGACTAGCGGGGCCAGATACGCAGTATGTT. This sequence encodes CASSSGGLAGPDTQYV.

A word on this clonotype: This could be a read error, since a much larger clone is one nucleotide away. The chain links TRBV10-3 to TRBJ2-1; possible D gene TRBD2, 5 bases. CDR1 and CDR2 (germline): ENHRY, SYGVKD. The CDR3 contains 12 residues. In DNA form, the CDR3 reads TGTGCCCATCGCGGGTCCAACAATGAGCAGCTCTTC. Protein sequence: CAHRGSNNEQLF.

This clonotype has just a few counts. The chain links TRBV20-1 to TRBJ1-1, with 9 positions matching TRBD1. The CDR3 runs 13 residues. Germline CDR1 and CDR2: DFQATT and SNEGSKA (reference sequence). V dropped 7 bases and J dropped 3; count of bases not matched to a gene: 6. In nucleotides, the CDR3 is TGCAGTGTCCTCCGGGACAGGGACACTGAAGCTTTCTTT. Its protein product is CSVLRDRDTEAFF.

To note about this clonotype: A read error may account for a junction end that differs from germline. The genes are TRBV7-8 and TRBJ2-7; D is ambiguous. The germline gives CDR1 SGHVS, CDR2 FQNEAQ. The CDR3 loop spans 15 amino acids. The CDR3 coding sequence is TGTGCCAGCAGCCCCTTGACGGCAAGCTCCTACGAGCGGTACTTC. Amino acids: CASSPLTASSYERYF.

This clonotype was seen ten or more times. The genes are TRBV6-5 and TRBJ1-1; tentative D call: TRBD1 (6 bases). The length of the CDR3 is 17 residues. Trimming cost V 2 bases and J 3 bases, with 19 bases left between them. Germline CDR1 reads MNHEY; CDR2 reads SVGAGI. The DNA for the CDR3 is TGTGCCAGCAGTTACCCCCCCACAGGGATCAGGGACACTGAAGCTTTCTTT. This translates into CASSYPPTGIRDTEAFF.

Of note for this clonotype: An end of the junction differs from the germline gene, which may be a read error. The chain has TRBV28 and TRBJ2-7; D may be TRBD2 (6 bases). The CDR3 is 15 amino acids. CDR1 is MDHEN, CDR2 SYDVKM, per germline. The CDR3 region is CPSSFIPAGSYEQYF. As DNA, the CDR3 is TGTCCCAGCAGTTTTATACCAGCGGGTTCCTACGAGCAGTACTTC.

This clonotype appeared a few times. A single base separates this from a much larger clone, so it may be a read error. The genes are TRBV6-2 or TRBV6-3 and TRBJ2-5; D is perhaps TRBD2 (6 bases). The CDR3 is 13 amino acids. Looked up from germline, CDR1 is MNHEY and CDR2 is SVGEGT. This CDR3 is CTISPGGWKTQYF. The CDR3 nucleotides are TGTACCATTTCTCCTGGAGGGTGGAAGACCCAGTACTTC.

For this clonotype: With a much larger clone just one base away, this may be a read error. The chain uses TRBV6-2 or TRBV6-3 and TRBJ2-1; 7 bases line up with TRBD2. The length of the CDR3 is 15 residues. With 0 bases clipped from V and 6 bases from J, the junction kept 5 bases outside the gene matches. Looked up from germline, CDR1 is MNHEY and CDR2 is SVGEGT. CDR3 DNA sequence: TGTGCCAGCAGTTACTCCGGGAGGAGCATCAATGAGCAGTTCTTC. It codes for CASSYSGRSINEQFF.

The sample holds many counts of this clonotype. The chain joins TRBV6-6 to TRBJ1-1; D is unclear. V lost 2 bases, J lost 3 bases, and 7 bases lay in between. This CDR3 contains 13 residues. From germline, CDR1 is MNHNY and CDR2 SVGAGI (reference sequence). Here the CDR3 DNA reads TGTGCCAGCAGTTACGAGGCGCACACTGAAGCTTTCTTT. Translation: CASSYEAHTEAFF.